The 28 T cell receptor beta chains in this list originate from one sample, sequenced in a study of vaccination effects on CD4 cells after COVID-19. No antigen is known for these receptors. Sequencing was performed with immunoSEQ multiplex PCR; in TCRdb, only in-frame clones are kept and a portion is missing. The sample has roughly 45,000 clones, 55% to 85% seen once; the top ten hold about 10%. Cultured cells yielded isolated CD4+ T cells after 10 days. Participants got two doses of BNT162b2 or mRNA-1273 vaccine. This sample comprised CD4+ T cells from PBMCs cultured without peptide, obtained after COVID-19 vaccination. Every receptor here comes from a human donor who received a COVID-19 vaccine.

The chain has TRBV5-8 and TRBJ1-1; possibly TRBD1 for D (5 bases). Germline V gives CDR1 SGHTS, CDR2 YDEGEE. V shed 3 bases and J shed 0 bases, with 18 bases lying between them. CDR3 size: 17 residues. CDR3 DNA sequence: TGTGCCAGCAGCTCCGGTTGGGGGGGAATTATGAACACTGAAGCTTTCTTT. Its translation: CASSSGWGGIMNTEAFF. The variable domain in full, completed from reference TRBV5-8 and TRBJ1-1, reads EAGVTQSPTHLIKTRGQQATLRCSPISGHTSVYWYQQALGLGLQFLLWYDEGEERNRGNFPPRFSGRQFPNYSSELNVNALELEDSALYLCASSSGWGGIMNTEAFFGQGTRLTVV.

The rearrangement links TRBV7-9 to TRBJ2-1; 10 bases fit TRBD2. The CDR3 totals 16 residues. Germline assignment: CDR1 SEHNR and CDR2 FQNEAQ (reference sequence). The V segment lost 2 bases and the J segment 4 bases; nucleotides outside the gene matches: 5. In nucleotides, the CDR3 is TGTGCCAGCAGCTTATCGTATAGCGGGGGGTACAATGAGCAGTTCTTC. Encoded protein: CASSLSYSGGYNEQFF. The full variable domain, its missing parts supplied by reference TRBV7-9 and TRBJ2-1, is DTGVSQNPRHKITKRGQNVTFRCDPISEHNRLYWYRQTLGQGPEFLTYFQNEAQLEKSRLLSDRFSAERPKGSFSTLEIQRTEQGDSAMYLCASSLSYSGGYNEQFFGPGTRLTVL.

The chain links TRBV6-7 to TRBJ1-6, with D perhaps matching TRBD1 (6 bases). TRBV6-7 is classed as an ORF, of uncertain function. This CDR3 is built from 16 residues. V was trimmed by 5 bases and J by 3 bases, leaving 14 bases between them. DNA for the CDR3: TGTGCCAGCAGTAGGACAGCCTACTACTATAATTCACCCCTCCACTTT. Encoded protein: CASSRTAYYYNSPLHF.

This clone has a single count. V gene TRBV11-2 combines with J gene TRBJ2-3; the D gene is possibly TRBD2 (6 bases). The CDR3 length is 14 residues. Germline CDR1 SGHAT, CDR2 FQNNGV. V was clipped by 3 bases and J by 4 bases, with 11 bases between them. CDR3 amino acids: CASSFRGSADTQYF. In DNA form, the CDR3 reads TGTGCCAGCAGCTTTCGGGGGTCGGCAGATACGCAGTATTTT.

The V gene is TRBV6-2 or TRBV6-3, the J gene TRBJ1-2; D is possibly TRBD1 (5 bases). The V and J ends lost 2 bases and 3 bases respectively, with 13 bases between them. Germline lookup yields CDR1 MNHEY and CDR2 SVGEGT. This CDR3 has 15 residues. CDR3 loop: CASSYRDRSDYGYTF. The CDR3 region has the DNA TGTGCCAGCAGTTACCGAGACAGATCAGACTATGGCTACACCTTC.

The chain is built from TRBV7-8 and TRBJ2-7, with TRBD1 matching 7 bases. Germline CDR1 is SGHVS and CDR2 is FQNEAQ. V was clipped by 5 bases and J by 6 bases; unmatched bases: 10. The CDR3 runs 14 residues. CDR3 nucleotide sequence: TGTGCCAGCAGCCGCGACAGGGCAATTCGCGAGCAGTACTTC. It encodes CASSRDRAIREQYF. The whole variable domain, remainder taken from reference TRBV7-8 and TRBJ2-7, is GAGVSQSPRYKVAKRGQDVALRCDPISGHVSLFWYQQALGQGPEFLTYFQNEAQLDKSGLPSDRFFAERPEGSVSTLKIQRTQQEDSAVYLCASSRDRAIREQYFGPGTRLTVT.

The V gene is TRBV6-6, the J gene TRBJ2-2, with no clear D. Trimming shortened V by 2 bases and J by 0 bases, and 7 bases separated the two germline ends. The germline CDR1 and CDR2 sequences are MNHNY and SVGAGI (reference sequence). The CDR3 length is 15 residues. The CDR3 spells CASSYAQANTGELFF. CDR3 coding DNA: TGTGCCAGCAGTTACGCCCAAGCGAACACCGGGGAGCTGTTTTTT.

The chain is built from TRBV19 and TRBJ2-7; no reliable D call. The CDR3 consists of 15 residues. Trimming left V 3 bases short and J 0 bases short, with 12 bases between. The germline V gene encodes CDR1 LNHDA and CDR2 SQIVND (reference sequence). DNA of the CDR3: TGTGCCAGTAGTATCGTAGGGCGAAGCTCCTACGAGCAGTACTTC. Translating gives CASSIVGRSSYEQYF.

The chain is built from TRBV5-1 and TRBJ2-7, with D unresolved. Germline V gene sequence: CDR1 SGHRS, CDR2 YFSETQ. The CDR3 is 14 amino acids. Trimming shortened V by 2 bases and J by 7 bases, and 16 bases separated the two germline ends. CDR3 loop: CASSLLSATREQYF. The CDR3, as DNA: TGCGCCAGCAGCTTATTATCGGCTACTCGTGAGCAGTACTTC.

The chain joins TRBV28 to TRBJ1-1; D unclear. The CDR3 is made up of 13 amino acids. Trimming took off 10 bases at V and 6 bases at J, with 18 bases between the two ends. Germline loops: CDR1 MDHEN, CDR2 SYDVKM. The CDR3: CATRGMEVSEAFF. In DNA, the CDR3 is TGTGCCACCCGAGGCATGGAGGTTTCTGAAGCTTTCTTT.

This chain connects TRBV6-6 to TRBJ1-1; a possible D gene is TRBD1 (6 bases). CDR1 MNHNY and CDR2 SVGAGI come from the germline V gene (reference sequence). V was clipped by 5 bases and J by 0 bases, with 7 bases between them. There are 13 residues in the CDR3. The CDR3 is CASSGDMNTEAFF. The CDR3 nucleotides read TGTGCCAGCAGTGGGGACATGAACACTGAAGCTTTCTTT.

The V gene is TRBV29-1, the J gene TRBJ2-3; D is uncertain. This CDR3 is 14 amino acids long. With 7 bases removed from V and 5 bases from J, the gap between germline ends came to 19 bases. Germline loops: CDR1 SQVTM, CDR2 ANQGSEA. The CDR3 sequence: CSAWFAQGGDTQYF. The CDR3 region has the DNA TGCAGCGCCTGGTTCGCTCAAGGTGGAGATACGCAGTATTTT.

The V gene is TRBV7-2, the J gene TRBJ1-1, with a weak D call TRBD1 (5 bases). CDR1 is SGHTA, CDR2 FQGNSA, per germline. CDR3 length: 14 residues. The V end lost 5 bases, the J end lost 4 bases, and 14 bases lay between the germline ends. CDR3 sequence (DNA): TGTGCCAGCAGCCCGCAGGGCGGGAGCACTGAAGCTTTCTTT. Translation gives CASSPQGGSTEAFF.

This rearrangement joins TRBV25-1 to TRBJ2-3, with 11 bases lining up with TRBD2. CDR3 length equals 17 residues. Germline V gives CDR1 MGHDK, CDR2 SYGVNS. Trimming cost V 0 bases and J 4 bases; bases outside gene matches: 6. Here the CDR3 DNA reads TGTGCCAGCAGTGAATATGGCCTAGCGGGAGGATCAGATACGCAGTATTTT. Its translation is CASSEYGLAGGSDTQYF. Full variable domain (rest looked up from reference TRBV25-1 and TRBJ2-3): EADIYQTPRYLVIGTGKKITLECSQTMGHDKMYWYQQDPGMELHLIHYSYGVNSTEKGDLSSESTVSRIRTEHFPLTLESARPSHTSQYLCASSEYGLAGGSDTQYFGPGTRLTVL.

This clone has more than one count but fewer than ten. The chain employs TRBV4-1 and TRBJ1-1, with D unclear. Germline V gives CDR1 MGHRA, CDR2 YSYEKL. CDR3 size: 16 residues. Trimming stripped 4 bases from V and 1 base from J, with 16 bases between. CDR3 coding DNA: TGCGCCAGCAGCCCGGATACGAAGTCGGGGAACACTGAAGCTTTCTTT. Protein sequence: CASSPDTKSGNTEAFF.

In the case of this clone: Other DNA sequences within the sample encode an identical CDR3. This chain connects TRBV5-1 to TRBJ1-4, with D uncertain. This CDR3 comprises 14 residues. Germline CDR1 is SGHRS and CDR2 is YFSETQ. V lost 3 bases, J lost 0 bases, and 6 bases lay in between. The chain's CDR3 is CASSSTSTNEKLFF. The CDR3 DNA reads TGCGCCAGCAGCTCGACGTCAACTAATGAAAAACTGTTTTTT. Full variable domain (outside the CDR3, taken from reference TRBV5-1 and TRBJ1-4): KAGVTQTPRYLIKTRGQQVTLSCSPISGHRSVSWYQQTPGQGLQFLFEYFSETQRNKGNFPGRFSGRQFSNSRSEMNVSTLELGDSALYLCASSSTSTNEKLFFGSGTQLSVL.

This CDR3 reads CASSPHHRSDANYGYTF. The CDR3 coding sequence is TGTGCCAGCAGCCCTCATCACCGGTCAGACGCTAACTATGGCTACACCTTC. The chain combines TRBV4-2 with TRBJ1-2; D gene ambiguous. Trimming removed 4 bases from V and 0 bases from J, with 18 bases in between. Germline V lookup: CDR1 LGHNA, CDR2 YNFKEQ. The CDR3 consists of 17 residues.

The chain has TRBV4-2 and TRBJ2-1, with 12 bases aligning to TRBD2. Germline V gives CDR1 LGHNA, CDR2 YNFKEQ. The ends lost 1 base at V and 7 bases at J; junction bases unmatched: 14. The CDR3 runs 19 residues. The CDR3 here is CASSQVLGLAGGPRNEQFF. The CDR3 DNA reads as TGTGCCAGCAGCCAAGTTCTGGGGCTAGCGGGAGGGCCAAGAAATGAGCAGTTCTTC.

The V and J genes are TRBV24-1 and TRBJ2-1, with D perhaps TRBD2 (5 bases). Germline CDR1 reads KGHDR; CDR2 reads SFDVKD. V was shortened by 1 base and J by 4 bases, with 13 bases between the two germline ends. There are 16 residues in the CDR3. CDR3: CATSDFAEEPYNEQFF. CDR3 DNA: TGTGCCACCAGTGATTTTGCGGAGGAACCTTACAATGAGCAGTTCTTC.

CDR3 nucleotides: TGTGCCAGCAGCAAAGGTTTAGCGGGAGTGGGCAATGAGCAGTTCTTC. It translates to CASSKGLAGVGNEQFF. This chain uses TRBV3-1 (or the pseudogene TRBV3-2) with TRBJ2-1; 9 bases line up with TRBD2. V dropped 5 bases and J dropped 6; count of bases not matched to a gene: 11. The CDR3 totals 16 residues. Germline-derived CDR1 and CDR2 are LGHDT and YNNKEL (reference sequence).

The chain uses TRBV7-9 and TRBJ1-2; possible D gene TRBD1, 5 bases. CDR3 length: 15 amino acids. Germline CDR1 SEHNR, CDR2 FQNEAQ (reference sequence). V was shortened by 5 bases and J by 0 bases, with 13 bases between the two germline ends. This CDR3 reads CASSPGTATNYGYTF. The CDR3 nucleotides are TGTGCCAGCAGCCCAGGGACCGCTACTAACTATGGCTACACCTTC.

This chain links TRBV19 with TRBJ2-7; no clear D gene. V was cut by 6 bases and J by 2 bases, with 11 bases left in between. Germline-derived CDR1 and CDR2 are LNHDA and SQIVND (reference sequence). The CDR3 has 13 amino acids. The CDR3 DNA sequence: TGTGCCAGTAGAGGGCAGGCCCCCTACGAGCAGTACTTC. Protein: CASRGQAPYEQYF.

The V call is TRBV14, the J call TRBJ1-2, with 9 bases matching TRBD1. The CDR3 consists of 13 residues. The trim removed 4 bases at V and 8 bases at J, leaving 5 bases unmatched. Germline lookup yields CDR1 SGHDN and CDR2 FVKESK. Here the CDR3 DNA reads TGTGCCAGCAGCCTTACAGGGGGCCTGGGCTACACCTTC. Protein product: CASSLTGGLGYTF.

The rearrangement joins TRBV10-3 to TRBJ1-4; no firm D call. Trimming shortened V by 6 bases and J by 6 bases, and 8 bases separated the two germline ends. Germline CDR1 ENHRY, CDR2 SYGVKD. The CDR3 consists of 12 residues. The CDR3 loop is CAISGRDEKLFF. CDR3 in DNA: TGTGCCATCAGCGGACGGGATGAAAAACTGTTTTTT.

The chain recombines TRBV27 with TRBJ2-7; D may be TRBD1 (5 bases). The V end lost 2 bases, the J end lost 3 bases, and 11 bases lay between the germline ends. The CDR3 is 14 residues long. The germline V gene encodes CDR1 MNHEY and CDR2 SMNVEV (reference sequence). The CDR3 bases are TGTGCCAGCAGTTTAGTTGGGCAGGGCTACGAGCAGTACTTC. Translated: CASSLVGQGYEQYF.

This clone came up once. The CDR3 spells CASTVGPKSDTQYF. The CDR3 DNA is TGTGCCAGCACCGTCGGGCCAAAATCAGATACGCAGTATTTT. The chain joins TRBV2 to TRBJ2-3; D unclear. This CDR3 comprises 14 residues. V was trimmed by 7 bases and J by 4 bases, leaving 15 bases between them. CDR1 is SNHLY, CDR2 FYNNEI, per germline. The whole variable domain, remainder taken from reference TRBV2 and TRBJ2-3, is EPEVTQTPSHQVTQMGQEVILRCVPISNHLYFYWYRQILGQKVEFLVSFYNNEISEKSEIFDDQFSVERPDGSNFTLKIRSTKLEDSAMYFCASTVGPKSDTQYFGPGTRLTVL.

The sample holds one count of this clone. The chain carries TRBV30 and TRBJ2-5; D gene uncertain. The V gene's germline CDR1 is GTSNPN and CDR2 SVGIG (reference sequence). The CDR3 consists of 13 residues. Trimming shortened V by 1 base and J by 3 bases, and 9 bases separated the two germline ends. The CDR3 loop reads CAWSAAGKETQYF. The CDR3 DNA is TGTGCCTGGAGTGCGGCAGGAAAAGAGACCCAGTACTTC. Drawing the rest from reference TRBV30 and TRBJ2-5, the complete variable domain is SQTIHQWPATLVQPVGSPLSLECTVEGTSNPNLYWYRQAAGRGLQLLFYSVGIGQISSEVPQNLSASRPQDRQFILSSKKLLLSDSGFYLCAWSAAGKETQYFGPGTRLLVL.

The genes are TRBV19 and TRBJ2-2; TRBD1 might be the D (6 bases). This CDR3 is 15 amino acids long. Trimming left V 6 bases short and J 6 bases short, with 17 bases between. Germline CDR1 and CDR2: LNHDA and SQIVND (reference sequence). CDR3 in DNA: TGTGCCAGTAGCCCAATGACAGGTCGGGCCGGGGAGCTGTTTTTT. Its protein is CASSPMTGRAGELFF.